This T cell receptor beta chain derives from a study of T cell repertoires in cytomegalovirus infection. Across the study: Recently identified HLA-C-restricted CMV epitopes and well-studied HLA-B-restricted CMV epitopes were used by the study. It can be stated that public TCR beta signatures indicated CMV infection as well as a matching HLA type. Study-wide findings and caveats: Cumulative frequency of public TCR beta families picked out carriers of CMV plus the relevant HLA. Predominance within the ex vivo response was attributable to HLA-C-restricted CMV-specific TCR beta clonotypes.

Trimming shortened V by 2 bases and J by 7 bases, and 12 bases separated the two germline ends. CDR3 length: 14 amino acids. Per the germline V gene, CDR1 is MNHNS and CDR2 is SASEGT. TCRdb fed the reads into MiXCR, producing one record per CDR3 protein. The sample lists 95,000 to 120,000 distinct CDR3 sequences, 30% to 35% occurring once. This clonotype was recorded once. The antigen remains unidentified. The receptor was derived from a human donor in good health (CMV status not recorded). Some clones in this sample may be carry-over from other donors' samples. The gene calls are TRBV6-1 and TRBJ1-5; weak D call: TRBD1 (6 bases). Sequenced here: CD8+ T cells from cultured PBMCs, sampled from culture after CMV antigen stimulation. This CDR3 is CASSETTGGQPQHF. DNA of the CDR3: TGTGCCAGCAGTGAAACGACAGGAGGACAGCCCCAGCATTTT.